This TCR beta chain derives from a study of radiotherapy plus CTLA-4 blockade in lung cancer. This clone has more than one count but fewer than ten. From germline, CDR1 is SEHNR and CDR2 FQNEAQ (reference sequence). V lost 5 bases to trimming and J lost 6 bases, with 10 bases between them. This CDR3 comprises 12 residues. Repertoires were generated with immunoSEQ multiplex PCR, while TCRdb's copy carries only in-frame clones and drops some. The sample has roughly 30,000 clones; around four fifths are singletons. The chain uses TRBV7-9 and TRBJ1-1; D is uncertain. The origin of this receptor is a human donor with non-small cell lung cancer who had stable disease on radiotherapy plus ipilimumab. This specimen was peripheral blood, taken from a patient treated with radiotherapy plus ipilimumab. In DNA, the CDR3 is TGTGCCAGCAGCCTCTGGTCGGCTGAAGCTTTCTTT. It specifies CASSLWSAEAFF.